This is a list of T cell receptor beta chains from one sample in a study of cytomegalovirus exposure and HLA in healthy donors. TCRdb keeps only in-frame clones here, not all; method: immunoSEQ multiplex PCR. Here the sample spans 140,000 or so clones, roughly three quarters being singletons. Sequencing used PBMCs. Receptors were obtained from a man aged 55 to 70 in good health and CMV-seronegative. Each CDR3 is given with its conserved first and last residue. The D gene is left open where the match is weak. Expanded clones get a size class; other rows say once, few or many, or leave the size out.

>TRBJ1-4|-|TRBV15|-
TGTGCCACCAGCAGAGATCCACAGGGATTGACAACTAATGAAAAACTGTTTTTT
CATSRDPQGLTTNEKLFF
>TRBJ2-2|-|TRBV7-6|-
TGTGCCAGCAGCTTACTACAGGGGGGGGACACCGGGGAGCTGTTTTTT
CASSLLQGGDTGELFF
>TRBJ1-6|once|TRBV28|TRBD1
TGTGCCAGCGTCGGGGGGACAGGGGTAAATTCACCCCTCCACTTT
CASVGGTGVNSPLHF
>TRBJ2-3|once|TRBV30|-
TGTGCCTGCCCTGGGACAATTGGGCAGTATTTT
CACPGTIGQYF
>TRBJ2-3|few|TRBV5-6|-
TGTGCCAGCAGCTTGGCCGGCACAGATACGCAGTATTTT
CASSLAGTDTQYF
>TRBJ2-7|-|TRBV30|TRBD2
TGTGCCTGGATCCCCTTAGGGACTAGCGGGAGTTACGAGCAGTACTTC
CAWIPLGTSGSYEQYF
>TRBJ1-1|few|TRBV28|-
TGTGCCAGTACACAGACGAACACTGAAGCTTTCTTT
CASTQTNTEAFF
>TRBJ2-6|-|TRBV28|TRBD1
TGTGCCAGCAGTGGACAGGACTCTGGGGCCAACGTCCTGACTTTC
CASSGQDSGANVLTF
>TRBJ1-1|-|TRBV28|-
TGTGCCAGCAGTTCCCCCGGGGGGGAGAACACTGAAGCTTTCTTT
CASSSPGGENTEAFF
>TRBJ2-1|-|TRBV7-6|TRBD2
TGTGCCAGCAGCATTAGCGGGATTTACAATGAGCAGTTCTTC
CASSISGIYNEQFF
>TRBJ1-1|-|TRBV5-1|-
TGCGCCAGCAGCTTGGCGGGGTACGGGACTGAAGCTTTCTTT
CASSLAGYGTEAFF
>TRBJ2-3|-|TRBV7-9|-
TGTGCCAGCATCGCCGGGACTAGCACAGATACGCAGTATTTT
CASIAGTSTDTQYF
>TRBJ2-7|-|TRBV5-1|TRBD2
TGCGCCAGCAGCCGCGGACTAGCGGGCGAAATGAGCTCCTACGAGCAGTACTTC
CASSRGLAGEMSSYEQYF
>TRBJ2-1|-|TRBV30|TRBD2
TGTGCCTGGAGTATTGCTAGCGGGAATGCGGATGAGCAGTTCTTC
CAWSIASGNADEQFF
>TRBJ2-5|-|TRBV7-9|TRBD1
TGTGCCAGCAGATCGACAGGGGGCCTTGGGGAGACCCAGTACTTC
CASRSTGGLGETQYF
>TRBJ1-2|-|TRBV5-1|-
TGCGCCAGCAGCGCGGACAGCGTCAATGACGGCTACCCCTTC
CASSADSVNDGYPF
>TRBJ2-7|-|TRBV5-1|-
TGCGCCAGCAGCTTGGGTGGCAGTCGCTCCTACGAGCAGTACTTC
CASSLGGSRSYEQYF
>TRBJ2-1|-|TRBV28|TRBD2
TGTGCCAGCAGTTTAGGTTTCTGGGCTAGCGGGAGGATGGGCAATGAGCAGTTCTTC
CASSLGFWASGRMGNEQFF
>TRBJ2-3|-|TRBV5-1|TRBD2
TGCGCCAGCAGCTTGCCAACTAGCGGGGCTAGCACAGATACGCAGTATTTT
CASSLPTSGASTDTQYF
>TRBJ1-3|-|TRBV7-2|-
TGTGCCAGCAGCTTAGGCTATCGATCTCCTGGAAACACCATATATTTT
CASSLGYRSPGNTIYF
>TRBJ2-5|-|TRBV27|-
TGTGCCAGCAGTTGGACTCCCTTAGAGACCCAGTACTTC
CASSWTPLETQYF
>TRBJ2-1|-|TRBV7-9|TRBD2
TGTGCCAGCAGCTTGGGACTAGCGGGCCTGAGCTCCTACAATGAGCAGTTCTTC
CASSLGLAGLSSYNEQFF
>TRBJ1-4|-|TRBV28|-
TGTGCCAGCAGTCCCGACAGGTACTCGGGTGAAAAACTGTTTTTT
CASSPDRYSGEKLFF
>TRBJ2-2|-|TRBV7-9|-
TGTGCCAGCAGCTTTAGTCAGGCCGGGGAGCTGTTTTTT
CASSFSQAGELFF
>TRBJ1-1|-|TRBV5-1|TRBD1
TGCGCCAGCAGCTGGGGACAGTACACTGAAGCTTTCTTT
CASSWGQYTEAFF
>TRBJ2-7|few|TRBV5-1|-
TGCGCCAGCAGCTTTACGGGAGCACTAGGGTACGAGCAGTACTTC
CASSFTGALGYEQYF
>TRBJ2-1|once|TRBV28|TRBD2
TGTGCCAGCAGTTTTGCGGGAGATGGCTCCTACAATGAGCAGTTCTTC
CASSFAGDGSYNEQFF
>TRBJ1-5|-|TRBV27|-
TGTGCCAGCAGTTTAGTTGGAGAGAGGAGGCAGCCCCAGCATTTT
CASSLVGERRQPQHF
>TRBJ2-3|few|TRBV4-2|TRBD2
TGTGCCAGCAGCCCTCGGGGGGTGGGATTATTCGCAGATACGCAGTATTTT
CASSPRGVGLFADTQYF
>TRBJ1-1|-|TRBV7-2|TRBD1
TGTGCCAGCAGCTTCATCAGGACAGGGGGGAACACTGAAGCTTTCTTT
CASSFIRTGGNTEAFF
>TRBJ1-3|-|TRBV15|-
TGTGCCACCAGCAGAGACAGGGTCGGAAACACCATATATTTT
CATSRDRVGNTIYF